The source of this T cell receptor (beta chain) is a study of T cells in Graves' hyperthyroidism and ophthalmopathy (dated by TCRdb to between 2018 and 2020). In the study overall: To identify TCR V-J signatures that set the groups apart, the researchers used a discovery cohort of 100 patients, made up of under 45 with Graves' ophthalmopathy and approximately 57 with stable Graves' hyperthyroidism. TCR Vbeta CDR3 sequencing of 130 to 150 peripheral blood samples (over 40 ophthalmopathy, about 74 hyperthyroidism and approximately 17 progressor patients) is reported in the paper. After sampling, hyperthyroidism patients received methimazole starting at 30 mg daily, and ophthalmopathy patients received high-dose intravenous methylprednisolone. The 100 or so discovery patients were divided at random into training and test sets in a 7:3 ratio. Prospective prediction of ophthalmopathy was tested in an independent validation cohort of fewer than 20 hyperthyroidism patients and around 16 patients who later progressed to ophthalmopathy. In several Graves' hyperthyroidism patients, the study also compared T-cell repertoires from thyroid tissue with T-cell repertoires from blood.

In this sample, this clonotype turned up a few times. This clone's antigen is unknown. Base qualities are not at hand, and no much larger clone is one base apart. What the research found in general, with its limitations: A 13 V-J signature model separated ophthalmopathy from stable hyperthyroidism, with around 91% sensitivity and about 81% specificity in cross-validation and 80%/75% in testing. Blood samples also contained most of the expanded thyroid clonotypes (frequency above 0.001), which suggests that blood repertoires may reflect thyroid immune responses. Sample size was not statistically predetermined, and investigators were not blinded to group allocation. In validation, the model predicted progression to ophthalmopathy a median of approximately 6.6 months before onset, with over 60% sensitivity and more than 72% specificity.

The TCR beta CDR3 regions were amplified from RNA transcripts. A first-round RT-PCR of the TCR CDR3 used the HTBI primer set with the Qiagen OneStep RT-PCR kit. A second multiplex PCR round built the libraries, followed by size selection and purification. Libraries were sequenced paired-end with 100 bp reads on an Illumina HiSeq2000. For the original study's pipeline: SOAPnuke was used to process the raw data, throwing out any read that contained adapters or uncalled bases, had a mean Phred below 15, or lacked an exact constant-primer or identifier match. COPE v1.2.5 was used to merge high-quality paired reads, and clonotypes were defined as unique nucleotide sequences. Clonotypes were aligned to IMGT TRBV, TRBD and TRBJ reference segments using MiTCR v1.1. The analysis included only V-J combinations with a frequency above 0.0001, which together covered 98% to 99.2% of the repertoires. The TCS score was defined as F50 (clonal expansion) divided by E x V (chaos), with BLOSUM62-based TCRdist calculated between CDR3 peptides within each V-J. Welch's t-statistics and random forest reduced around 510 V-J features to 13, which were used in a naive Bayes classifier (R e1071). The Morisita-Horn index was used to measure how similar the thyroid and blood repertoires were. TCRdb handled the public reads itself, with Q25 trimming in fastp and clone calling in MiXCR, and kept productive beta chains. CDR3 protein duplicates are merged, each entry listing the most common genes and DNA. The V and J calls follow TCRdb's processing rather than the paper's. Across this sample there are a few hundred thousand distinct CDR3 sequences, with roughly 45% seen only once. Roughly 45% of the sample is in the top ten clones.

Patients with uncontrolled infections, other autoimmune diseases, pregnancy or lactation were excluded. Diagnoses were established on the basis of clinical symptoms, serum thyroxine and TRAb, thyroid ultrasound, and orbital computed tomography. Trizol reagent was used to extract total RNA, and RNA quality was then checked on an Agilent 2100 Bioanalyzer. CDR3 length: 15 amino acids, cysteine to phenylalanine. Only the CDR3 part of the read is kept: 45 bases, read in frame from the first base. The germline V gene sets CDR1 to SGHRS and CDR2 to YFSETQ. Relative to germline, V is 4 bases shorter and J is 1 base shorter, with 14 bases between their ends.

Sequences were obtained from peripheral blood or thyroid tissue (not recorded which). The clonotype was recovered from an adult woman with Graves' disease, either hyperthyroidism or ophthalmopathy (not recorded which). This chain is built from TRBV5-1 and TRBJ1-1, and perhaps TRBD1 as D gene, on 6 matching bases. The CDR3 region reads CASSPPTGENTEAFF. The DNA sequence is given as TGCGCCAGCAGCCCGCCGACAGGAGAGAACACTGAAGCTTTCTTT.